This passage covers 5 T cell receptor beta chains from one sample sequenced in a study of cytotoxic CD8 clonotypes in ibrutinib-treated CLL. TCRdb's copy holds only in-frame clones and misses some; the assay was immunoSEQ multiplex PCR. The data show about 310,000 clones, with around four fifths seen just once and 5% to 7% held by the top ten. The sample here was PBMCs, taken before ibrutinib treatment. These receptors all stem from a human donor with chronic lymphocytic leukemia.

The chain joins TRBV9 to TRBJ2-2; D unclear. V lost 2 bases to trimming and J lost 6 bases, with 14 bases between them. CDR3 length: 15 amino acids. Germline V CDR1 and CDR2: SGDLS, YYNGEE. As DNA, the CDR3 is TGTGCCAGCAGCGTCGCCCGGGCGGTCGCCGGGGAGCTGTTTTTT. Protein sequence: CASSVARAVAGELFF.

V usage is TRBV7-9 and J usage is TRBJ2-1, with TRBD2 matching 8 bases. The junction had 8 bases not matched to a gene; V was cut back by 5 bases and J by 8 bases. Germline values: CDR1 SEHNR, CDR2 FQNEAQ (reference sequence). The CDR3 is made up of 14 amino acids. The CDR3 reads CASSTRGLVYEQFF. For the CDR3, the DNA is TGTGCCAGCAGCACACGGGGACTAGTCTATGAGCAGTTCTTC.

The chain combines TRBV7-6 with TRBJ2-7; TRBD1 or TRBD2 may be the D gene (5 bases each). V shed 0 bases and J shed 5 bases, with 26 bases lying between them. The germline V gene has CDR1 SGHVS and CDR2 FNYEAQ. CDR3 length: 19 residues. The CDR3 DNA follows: TGTGCCAGCAGCTTAGCGATTCGCGGCCGTGGAGAGGGGCTAGACGAGCAGTACTTC. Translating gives CASSLAIRGRGEGLDEQYF. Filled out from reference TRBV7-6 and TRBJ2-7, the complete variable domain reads GAGVSQSPRYKVTKRGQDVALRCDPISGHVSLYWYRQALGQGPEFLTYFNYEAQQDKSGLPNDRFSAERPEGSISTLTIQRTEQRDSAMYRCASSLAIRGRGEGLDEQYFGPGTRLTVT.

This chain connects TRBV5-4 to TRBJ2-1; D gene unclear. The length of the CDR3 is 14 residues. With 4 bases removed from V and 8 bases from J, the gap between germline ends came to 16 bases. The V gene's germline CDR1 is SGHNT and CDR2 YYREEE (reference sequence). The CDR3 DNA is TGTGCCAGCAGCCAACGAGTTCAGTTCGATGAGCAGTTCTTC. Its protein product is CASSQRVQFDEQFF.

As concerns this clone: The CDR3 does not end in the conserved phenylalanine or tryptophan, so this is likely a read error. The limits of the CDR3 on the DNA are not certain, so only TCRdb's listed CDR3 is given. This chain's CDR3 is CASSDACRTTPT. The J gene is TRBJ2-3, the V gene TRBV25-1. The CDR3 sequence runs 12 residues, both termini included. From germline, CDR1 is MGHDK and CDR2 SYGVNS.